Given below is one T cell receptor (beta chain) in context. The entry originates in a study of blood T cell repertoires in COVID-19. For the study at large: There were acute and convalescent COVID-19 samples, and they came from the United States, Italy and Spain.

The assay was immunoSEQ multiplex PCR, and TCRdb's table has in-frame clones only and misses some. The table lists approximately 500,000 clones, 85% to 90% of them singletons, with 7.5% to 9.5% in the top ten. The CDR3 has 15 residues. The germline V gene encodes CDR1 MNHNS and CDR2 SASEGT. Between the trimmed V and J ends, which lost 2 bases and 6 bases, there was a span of 16 bases. The rearrangement uses TRBV6-1 and TRBJ1-1; TRBD1 might be the D (5 bases). The sequenced sample consisted of peripheral blood. This receptor was obtained from a woman in her forties or fifties with COVID-19, enrolled during active disease. In DNA, the CDR3 is TGTGCCAGCAGTGAATTTCAGGGCTCAGGGTCTGAAGCTTTCTTT. Translation gives CASSEFQGSGSEAFF.